What follows are 4 T cell receptor beta chains derived from one specimen sequenced in a study of cytomegalovirus exposure and HLA in healthy donors. PCR primers comprised 60 Vbeta and 13 Jbeta primers. The method was immunoSEQ multiplex PCR; TCRdb's version includes in-frame clones alone and lacks a portion of them. Counted here are 200,000 to 250,000 clones, 60% to 80% occurring once; the ten biggest clones make up about 1.9%. Sample: PBMCs. All receptors come from a woman in her 30s in good health and CMV-seronegative.

The rearrangement uses TRBV6-1 and TRBJ1-3; no firm D call. The ends were cut back, 5 bases at V and 2 bases at J, with 7 bases in the middle. The CDR3 length is 13 residues. Germline V gene data show CDR1 as MNHNS and CDR2 as SASEGT. The CDR3 is CASSLYPGNTIYF. CDR3 sequence (DNA): TGTGCCAGCAGTTTATATCCTGGAAACACCATATATTTT.

In nucleotides, the CDR3 is TGTGCCAGCAGCCAAGCGGGGGGGTGGGGGGAGCAGTTCTTC. Encoded protein: CASSQAGGWGEQFF. The chain links TRBV5-4 to TRBJ2-1; 10 bases line up with TRBD2. J gave up 10 bases and V 4 bases, and 8 bases lay outside the gene matches. Per germline, CDR1 SGHNT and CDR2 YYREEE (reference sequence). The CDR3 loop spans 14 amino acids.

CDR3 in DNA: TGCGCCAGCAGCTCGGGGATGACTAGCGGGGGCCCAGACAATGAGCAGTTCTTC. Amino acid sequence: CASSSGMTSGGPDNEQFF. V and J are TRBV5-1 and TRBJ2-1; the match to TRBD2 covers 12 bases. The CDR3 is made up of 18 amino acids. CDR1 is SGHRS and CDR2 is YFSETQ in the germline V gene. Trimming at V came to 3 bases and at J to 5 bases, leaving 12 bases not matched to a gene.

The V gene is TRBV19, the J gene TRBJ1-2, with 9 bases identical to TRBD1. The germline gives CDR1 LNHDA, CDR2 SQIVND (reference sequence). Trimming removed 7 bases from V and 8 bases from J; junction bases left unmatched: 11. The CDR3 runs 14 residues. DNA for the CDR3: TGTGCCAGTACATTCGGGACAGGGACGCGGGGCTACACCTTC. Translation gives CASTFGTGTRGYTF.